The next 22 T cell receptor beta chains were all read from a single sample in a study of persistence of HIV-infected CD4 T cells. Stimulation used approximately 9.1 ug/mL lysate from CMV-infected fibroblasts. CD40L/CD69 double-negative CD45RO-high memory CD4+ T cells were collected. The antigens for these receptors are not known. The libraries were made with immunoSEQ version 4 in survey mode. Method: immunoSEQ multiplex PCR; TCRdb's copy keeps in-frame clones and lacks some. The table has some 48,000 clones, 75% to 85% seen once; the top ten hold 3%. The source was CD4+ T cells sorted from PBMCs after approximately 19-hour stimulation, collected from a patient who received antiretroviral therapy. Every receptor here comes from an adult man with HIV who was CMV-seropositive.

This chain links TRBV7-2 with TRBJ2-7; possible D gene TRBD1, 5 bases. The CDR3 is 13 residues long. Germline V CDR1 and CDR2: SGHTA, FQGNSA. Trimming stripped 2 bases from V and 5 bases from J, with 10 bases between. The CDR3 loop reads CASSLSGLDEQYF. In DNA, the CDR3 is TGTGCCAGCAGCTTATCAGGGTTGGACGAGCAGTACTTC.

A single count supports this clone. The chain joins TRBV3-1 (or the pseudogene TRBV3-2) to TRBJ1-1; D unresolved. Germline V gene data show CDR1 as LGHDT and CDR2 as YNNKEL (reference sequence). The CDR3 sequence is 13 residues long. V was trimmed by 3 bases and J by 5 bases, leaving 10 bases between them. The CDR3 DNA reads TGTGCCAGCAGCCAGGTTATTTGGACTGAAGCTTTCTTT. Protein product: CASSQVIWTEAFF.

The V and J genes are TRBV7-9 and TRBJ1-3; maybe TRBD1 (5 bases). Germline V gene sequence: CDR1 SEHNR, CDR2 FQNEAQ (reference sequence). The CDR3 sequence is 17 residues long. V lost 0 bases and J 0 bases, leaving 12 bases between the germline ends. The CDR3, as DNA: TGTGCCAGCAGCTTAGCGATGGGGGGTTACTCTGGAAACACCATATATTTT. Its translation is CASSLAMGGYSGNTIYF.

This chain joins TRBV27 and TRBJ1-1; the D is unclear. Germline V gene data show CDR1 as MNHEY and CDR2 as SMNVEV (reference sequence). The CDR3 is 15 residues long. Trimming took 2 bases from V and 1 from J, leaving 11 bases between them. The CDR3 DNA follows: TGTGCCAGCAGTTTAACCACAGATCCGAACACTGAAGCTTTCTTT. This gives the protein CASSLTTDPNTEAFF.

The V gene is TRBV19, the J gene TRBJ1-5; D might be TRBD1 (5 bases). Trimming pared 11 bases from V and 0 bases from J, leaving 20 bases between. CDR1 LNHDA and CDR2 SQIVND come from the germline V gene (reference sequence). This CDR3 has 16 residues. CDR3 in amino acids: CASRRTNVYSNQPQHF. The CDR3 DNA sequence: TGTGCCTCCAGGAGGACAAATGTATATAGCAATCAGCCCCAGCATTTT.

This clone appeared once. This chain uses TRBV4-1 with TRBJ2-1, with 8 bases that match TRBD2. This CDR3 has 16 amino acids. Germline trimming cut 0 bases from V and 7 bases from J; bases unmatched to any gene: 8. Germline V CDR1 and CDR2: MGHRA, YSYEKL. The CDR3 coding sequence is TGCGCCAGCAGCCAAGACGCGTTGCGGGGGGAGAATGAGCAGTTCTTC. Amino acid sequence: CASSQDALRGENEQFF.

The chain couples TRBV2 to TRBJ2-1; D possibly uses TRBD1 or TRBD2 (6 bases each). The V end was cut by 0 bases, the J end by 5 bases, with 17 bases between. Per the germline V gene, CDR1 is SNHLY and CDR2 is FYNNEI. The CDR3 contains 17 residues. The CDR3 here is CASSEAGGGRSHNEQFF. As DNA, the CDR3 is TGTGCCAGCAGTGAAGCAGGGGGAGGCCGTAGTCACAATGAGCAGTTCTTC.

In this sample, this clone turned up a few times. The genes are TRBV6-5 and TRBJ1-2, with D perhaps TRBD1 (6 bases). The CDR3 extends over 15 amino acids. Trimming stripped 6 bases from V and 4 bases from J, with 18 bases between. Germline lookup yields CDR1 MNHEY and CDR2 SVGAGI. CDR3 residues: CASRITKGGGYGYTF. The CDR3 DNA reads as TGTGCCAGCAGAATAACGAAGGGGGGTGGCTATGGCTACACCTTC.

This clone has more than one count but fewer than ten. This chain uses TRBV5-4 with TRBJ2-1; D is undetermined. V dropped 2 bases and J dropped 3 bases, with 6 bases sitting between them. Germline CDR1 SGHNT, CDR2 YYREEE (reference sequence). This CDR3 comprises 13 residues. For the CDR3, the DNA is TGTGCCAGCAGCTTAACAGTCTACAATGAGCAGTTCTTC. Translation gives CASSLTVYNEQFF.

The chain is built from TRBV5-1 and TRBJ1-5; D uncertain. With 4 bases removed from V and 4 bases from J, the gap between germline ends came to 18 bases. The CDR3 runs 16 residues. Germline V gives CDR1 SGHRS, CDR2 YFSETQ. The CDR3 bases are TGCGCCAGCAGCATTGAAGGTACGGCTGATAATCAGCCCCAGCATTTT. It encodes CASSIEGTADNQPQHF.

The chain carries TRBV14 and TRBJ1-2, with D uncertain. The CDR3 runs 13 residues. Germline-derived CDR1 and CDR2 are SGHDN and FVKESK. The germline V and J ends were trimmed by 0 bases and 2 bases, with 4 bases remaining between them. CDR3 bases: TGTGCCAGCAGCCAAGAGGCCAACTATGGCTACACCTTC. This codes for CASSQEANYGYTF.

This CDR3 is CASSVAVGDYGYTF. CDR3 nucleotide sequence: TGTGCCAGCAGCGTAGCCGTCGGTGACTATGGCTACACCTTC. The chain recombines TRBV9 with TRBJ1-2; D is unclear. Germline V gene sequence: CDR1 SGDLS, CDR2 YYNGEE. V was cut by 0 bases and J by 3 bases, with 9 bases left in between. The CDR3 has 14 amino acids.

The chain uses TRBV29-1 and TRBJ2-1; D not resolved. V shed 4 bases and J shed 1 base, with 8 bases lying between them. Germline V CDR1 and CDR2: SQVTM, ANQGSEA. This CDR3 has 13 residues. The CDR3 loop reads CSVAPSSYNEQFF. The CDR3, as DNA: TGCAGCGTTGCCCCCTCATCCTACAATGAGCAGTTCTTC.

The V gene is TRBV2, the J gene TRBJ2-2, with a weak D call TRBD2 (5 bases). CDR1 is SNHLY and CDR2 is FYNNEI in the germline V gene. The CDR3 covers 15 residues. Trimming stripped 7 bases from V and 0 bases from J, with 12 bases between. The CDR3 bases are TGTGCCAGCACCCCCGGAGCGGCGAACACCGGGGAGCTGTTTTTT. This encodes CASTPGAANTGELFF.

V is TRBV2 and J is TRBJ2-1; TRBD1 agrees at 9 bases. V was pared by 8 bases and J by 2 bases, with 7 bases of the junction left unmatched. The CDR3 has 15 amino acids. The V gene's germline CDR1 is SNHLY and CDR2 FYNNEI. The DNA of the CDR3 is TGTGCCAGCGGTTTAACAGGGGGCGCCTACAATGAGCAGTTCTTC. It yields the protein CASGLTGGAYNEQFF.

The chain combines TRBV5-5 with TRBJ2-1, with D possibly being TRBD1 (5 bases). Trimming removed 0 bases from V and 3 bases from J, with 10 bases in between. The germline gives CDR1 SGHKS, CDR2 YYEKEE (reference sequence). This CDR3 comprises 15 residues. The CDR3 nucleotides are TGTGCCAGCAGCTTGGAACTGGGGCGCTACAATGAGCAGTTCTTC. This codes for CASSLELGRYNEQFF.

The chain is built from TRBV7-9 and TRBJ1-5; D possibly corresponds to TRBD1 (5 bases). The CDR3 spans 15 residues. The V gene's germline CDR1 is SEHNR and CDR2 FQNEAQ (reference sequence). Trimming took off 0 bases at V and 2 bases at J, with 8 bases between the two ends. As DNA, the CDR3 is TGTGCCAGCAGCTTAGCAGAGGGACGCAATCAGCCCCAGCATTTT. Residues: CASSLAEGRNQPQHF.

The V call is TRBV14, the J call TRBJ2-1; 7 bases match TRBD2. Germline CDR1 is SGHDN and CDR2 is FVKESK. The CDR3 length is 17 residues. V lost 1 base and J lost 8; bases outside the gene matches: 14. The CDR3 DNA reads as TGTGCCAGCAGCCAAGGTGGTGGCGGCGGGAGCACCGATGAGCAGTTCTTC. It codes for CASSQGGGGGSTDEQFF.

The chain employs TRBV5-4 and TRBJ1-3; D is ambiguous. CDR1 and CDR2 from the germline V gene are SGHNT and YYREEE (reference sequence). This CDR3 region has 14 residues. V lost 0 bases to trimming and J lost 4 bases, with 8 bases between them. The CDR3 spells CASSLGGRGNTIYF. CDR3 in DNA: TGTGCCAGCAGCTTGGGCGGACGGGGAAACACCATATATTTT.

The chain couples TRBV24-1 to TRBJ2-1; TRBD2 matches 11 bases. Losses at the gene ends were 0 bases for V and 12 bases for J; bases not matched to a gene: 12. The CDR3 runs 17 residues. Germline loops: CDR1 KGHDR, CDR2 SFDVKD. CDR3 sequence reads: CATSDLRSTSGNKGQFF. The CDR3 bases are TGTGCCACCAGTGATTTGAGATCGACTAGCGGGAATAAAGGGCAGTTCTTC.

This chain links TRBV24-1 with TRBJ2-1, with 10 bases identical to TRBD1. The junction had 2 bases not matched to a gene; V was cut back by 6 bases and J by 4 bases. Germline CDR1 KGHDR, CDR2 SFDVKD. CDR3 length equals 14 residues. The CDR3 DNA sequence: TGTGCCACCAGTCGGACAGGGGGTTACAATGAGCAGTTCTTC. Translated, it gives CATSRTGGYNEQFF.

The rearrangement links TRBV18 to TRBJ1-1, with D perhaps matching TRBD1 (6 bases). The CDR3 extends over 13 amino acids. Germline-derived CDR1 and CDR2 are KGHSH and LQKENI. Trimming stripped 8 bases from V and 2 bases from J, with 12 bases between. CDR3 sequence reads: CASEGVLNTEAFF. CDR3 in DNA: TGTGCCAGCGAGGGGGTTCTAAACACTGAAGCTTTCTTT.